These 26 T cell receptor beta chains were sequenced from one sample in a study of T-cell memory formation after mild COVID-19. TCRdb processed the 5' RACE reads anew with MiXCR; each CDR3 protein has one entry. The sample shows hundreds of thousands of distinct CDR3 sequences, about a sixth of them seen only once. Sequencing was performed on PBMCs or a T cell subset sorted from them (not recorded which). The receptors come from a man aged 18 to 35 who had mild COVID-19 (a few samples of this study predate the infection). Cell type and time point are not known.

This clonotype occurred a few times. The chain joins TRBV4-3 to TRBJ2-3; no definite D call. V lost 0 bases, J lost 6 bases, and 10 bases lay in between. The CDR3 length is 14 residues. Germline assignment: CDR1 LGHNA and CDR2 YSLEER. DNA for the CDR3: TGCGCCAGCAGCCAAGAGTTAGGAATCGATACGCAGTATTTT. Translated, it gives CASSQELGIDTQYF.

The rearrangement links TRBV10-3 to TRBJ2-3, with 9 bases that match TRBD2. With V trimmed by 0 bases and J by 1 base, 5 bases remained unmatched. Germline CDR1 reads ENHRY; CDR2 reads SYGVKD. The CDR3 extends over 17 amino acids. The CDR3 is CAISESTPSGGTDTQYF. The CDR3 DNA sequence: TGTGCCATCAGTGAGTCTACACCTAGCGGGGGCACAGATACGCAGTATTTT.

This chain joins TRBV3-1 and TRBJ1-5; D gene ambiguous. Looked up from germline, CDR1 is LGHDT and CDR2 is YNNKEL (reference sequence). The CDR3 runs 16 residues. V gave up 3 bases and J gave up 0 bases, with 12 bases separating them. The CDR3 loop reads CASSQGKGISNQPQHF. CDR3 nucleotide sequence: TGTGCCAGCAGCCAGGGGAAGGGTATTAGCAATCAGCCCCAGCATTTT.

A note on this clonotype: Given a much more abundant clone one base away, this may be a read error. The chain combines TRBV2 with TRBJ2-7, with TRBD1 identical over 9 bases. V lost 5 bases to trimming and J lost 3 bases; unmatched junction nucleotides: 5. This CDR3 has 14 amino acids. Germline V gives CDR1 SNHLY, CDR2 FYNNEI. The chain's CDR3 is CASSTGTGNYEQYF. The CDR3, as DNA: TGTGCCAGCAGTACCGGGACAGGGAACTACGAGCAGTACTTC. The full variable domain, its missing parts supplied by reference TRBV2 and TRBJ2-7, is EPEVTQTPSHQVTQMGQEVILRCVPISNHLYFYWYRQILGQKVEFLVSFYNNEISEKSEIFDDQFSVERPDGSNFTLKIRSTKLEDSAMYFCASSTGTGNYEQYFGPGTRLTVT.

About this clonotype itself: Mismatch with germline at one junction end may stem from a read error. J is TRBJ1-2 and V is TRBV7-9, with D unresolved. The CDR3 totals 12 residues. Germline V gene data show CDR1 as SEHNR and CDR2 as FQNEAQ (reference sequence). CDR3 amino acids: CASSLGIGYCDF. The CDR3, as DNA: TGTGCCAGCAGCTTAGGTATCGGCTACTGTGACTTC.

This chain connects TRBV2 to TRBJ1-2, with no clear D. Trimming cost V 0 bases and J 5 bases, with 10 bases left between them. The CDR3 is 14 amino acids. Germline lookup yields CDR1 SNHLY and CDR2 FYNNEI. In DNA form, the CDR3 reads TGTGCCAGCAGTGAAGCCCTGGCAGTGTATGGCTACACCTTC. Protein sequence: CASSEALAVYGYTF.

The chain uses TRBV7-6 and TRBJ1-2; D gene unclear. The V end lost 4 bases, the J end lost 8 bases, and 14 bases lay between the germline ends. From germline, CDR1 is SGHVS and CDR2 FNYEAQ. This CDR3 spans 13 amino acids. The DNA of the CDR3 is TGTGCCAGCAGCTCCCCCGGTGTAAGGGGCTACACCTTC. This codes for CASSSPGVRGYTF.

The chain uses TRBV11-2 and TRBJ2-5, with 11 bases identical to TRBD1. CDR3 length: 18 residues. Germline V CDR1 and CDR2: SGHAT, FQNNGV. The junction had 9 bases not matched to a gene; V was cut back by 1 base and J by 2 bases. In nucleotides, the CDR3 is TGTGCCAGCAGCTTAGGGGGTCGGACAGGGGGCGAACAAGAGACCCAGTACTTC. The encoded protein is CASSLGGRTGGEQETQYF.

The rearrangement joins TRBV6-5 to TRBJ1-1, with D perhaps matching TRBD1 (6 bases). V dropped 6 bases and J dropped 0 bases, with 23 bases sitting between them. The CDR3 sequence is 18 residues long. Germline V lookup: CDR1 MNHEY, CDR2 SVGAGI. The CDR3 here is CASSPRWGQDQVNTEAFF. In DNA, the CDR3 is TGTGCCAGCAGCCCTCGGTGGGGGCAGGACCAGGTGAACACTGAAGCTTTCTTT.

Many counts were recorded for this clonotype. V gene TRBV7-3 combines with J gene TRBJ2-5, with unresolved D. This CDR3 region has 13 residues. V was cut by 3 bases and J by 2 bases, with 7 bases left in between. The V gene's germline CDR1 is SGHTA and CDR2 FQGTGA. CDR3 sequence (DNA): TGTGCCAGCAGCTTTTCCAGTCAAGAGACCCAGTACTTC. Translated, it gives CASSFSSQETQYF.

This clonotype was observed at least ten times. CDR3 sequence: CASRPPRGAPTQETQYF. CDR3 sequence (DNA): TGTGCCAGCAGACCCCCCCGCGGGGCTCCTACTCAAGAGACCCAGTACTTC. The rearrangement uses TRBV12-3 or TRBV12-4 and TRBJ2-5; a weak D match, TRBD2 (6 bases). The CDR3 runs 17 residues. With 6 bases removed from V and 2 bases from J, the gap between germline ends came to 22 bases.

This clonotype appeared a few times. The rearrangement links TRBV12-3 or TRBV12-4 to TRBJ1-4; D unclear. V was clipped by 2 bases and J by 0 bases, with 10 bases between them. There are 16 residues in the CDR3. The CDR3 nucleotides read TGTGCCAGCAGTTTAATACCTATCGCAACTAATGAAAAACTGTTTTTT. This sequence encodes CASSLIPIATNEKLFF.

CDR3 region: CASKEGRTYTGELFF. CDR3 nucleotides: TGTGCCAGCAAAGAGGGAAGGACCTACACCGGGGAGCTGTTTTTT. The rearrangement joins TRBV7-2 to TRBJ2-2; D possibly corresponds to TRBD2 (5 bases). Germline values: CDR1 SGHTA, CDR2 FQGNSA. V lost 7 bases and J 3 bases, leaving 15 bases between the germline ends. The CDR3 totals 15 residues.

The V gene is TRBV12-3 or TRBV12-4, the J gene TRBJ2-5, with D possibly being TRBD1 (5 bases). V was trimmed by 6 bases and J by 5 bases, leaving 13 bases between them. The CDR3 runs 13 residues. The CDR3 protein is CASRPSHRETQYF. DNA of the CDR3: TGTGCCAGCAGGCCTTCCCACAGGGAGACCCAGTACTTC.

This clonotype was observed a few times. The chain couples TRBV2 to TRBJ1-4; weak D call: TRBD1 (5 bases). Deletions cut 6 bases from V and 4 bases from J, with 15 bases between. Germline V gene lookup returns CDR1 SNHLY and CDR2 FYNNEI. The CDR3 loop spans 15 amino acids. The CDR3 sequence: CASRASGAYNEKLFF. The DNA for the CDR3 is TGTGCCAGCAGGGCCAGTGGGGCGTATAATGAAAAACTGTTTTTT.

This clonotype was picked up a small number of times. The rearrangement uses TRBV11-2 and TRBJ2-2; D may correspond to TRBD1 or TRBD2 (6 bases each). Per the germline V gene, CDR1 is SGHAT and CDR2 is FQNNGV. The CDR3 has 15 residues. V dropped 8 bases and J dropped 5 bases, with 18 bases sitting between them. The CDR3 sequence: CASAEGGYITGELFF. The CDR3 DNA reads as TGTGCCAGCGCCGAGGGGGGATATATTACCGGGGAGCTGTTTTTT.

This clonotype was counted many times. This chain uses TRBV6-5 with TRBJ1-1; D is undetermined. The CDR3 has 13 residues. Germline CDR1 and CDR2: MNHEY and SVGAGI. V was clipped by 8 bases and J by 5 bases, with 15 bases between them. The CDR3 here is CASGYGLGTEAFF. The CDR3, as DNA: TGTGCCAGCGGATATGGGCTGGGAACTGAAGCTTTCTTT.

In this sample, this clonotype turned up many times. J is TRBJ2-7 and V is TRBV18; a weak D match, TRBD2 (5 bases). This CDR3 contains 13 residues. Germline CDR1 KGHSH, CDR2 LQKENI. The CDR3 nucleotides are TGTGCTTCCTCCGCCGGGGTCTCCTACGAGCAGTACGTC. Translating it yields CASSAGVSYEQYV.

This sequence joins TRBV9 and TRBJ1-4; D gene uncertain. The CDR3 is 14 amino acids. Germline assignment: CDR1 SGDLS and CDR2 YYNGEE. V was clipped by 0 bases and J by 6 bases, with 9 bases between them. The CDR3 loop is CASSVGSGDEKLFF. CDR3 DNA: TGTGCCAGCAGCGTAGGTTCCGGGGATGAAAAACTGTTTTTT. The full variable domain, rest sourced from reference TRBV9 and TRBJ1-4, is DSGVTQTPKHLITATGQRVTLRCSPRSGDLSVYWYQQSLDQGLQFLIQYYNGEERAKGNILERFSAQQFPDLHSELNLSSLELGDSALYFCASSVGSGDEKLFFGSGTQLSVL.

On this clonotype itself: Germline and junction disagree at one end, which may indicate a read error. The rearrangement uses TRBV6-5 and TRBJ2-3; 7 bases agree with TRBD1. CDR3 length: 16 amino acids. CDR1 is MNHEY and CDR2 is SVGAGI in the germline V gene. The DNA for the CDR3 is TGTGCCAGCAGTTCACGGGACAGCGGATACACAGATACGCTGTATTTT. Translation gives CASSSRDSGYTDTLYF.

This clonotype was recorded a few times. This rearrangement joins TRBV4-1 to TRBJ1-2, with TRBD1 matching 7 bases. Germline V gene lookup returns CDR1 MGHRA and CDR2 YSYEKL. This CDR3 has 14 residues. After removal of 0 bases from V and 5 bases from J, the junction contained 3 bases not matched to a gene. As DNA, the CDR3 is TGCGCCAGCAGCCAAGAGACAGGGACTTATGGCTACACCTTC. Protein sequence: CASSQETGTYGYTF.

The rearrangement uses TRBV6-5 and TRBJ2-1; D gene ambiguous. The CDR3 is 13 amino acids. V was clipped by 10 bases and J by 9 bases, with 19 bases between them. Germline values: CDR1 MNHEY, CDR2 SVGAGI. The CDR3 region has the DNA TGTGCCATCTCATCAGGTCCCATGGCTGAGCAGTTCTTC. It codes for CAISSGPMAEQFF.

CDR3 in amino acids: CSARTQGFGYTF. CDR3 in DNA: TGCAGTGCTAGGACACAGGGGTTTGGCTACACCTTC. The chain has TRBV20-1 and TRBJ1-2, with TRBD1 identical over 7 bases. The CDR3 is 12 residues long. Germline trimming cut 3 bases from V and 7 bases from J; bases unmatched to any gene: 5. CDR1 DFQATT and CDR2 SNEGSKA come from the germline V gene (reference sequence).

This clonotype was picked up a small number of times. V usage is TRBV27 and J usage is TRBJ2-4; D gene ambiguous. Germline V gene sequence: CDR1 MNHEY, CDR2 SMNVEV (reference sequence). The CDR3 contains 16 residues. Trimming removed 4 bases at V and 0 bases at J, with 13 bases between. The CDR3 sequence is CASSSLIKVAKNIQYF. The CDR3 bases are TGTGCCAGCAGTTCCCTAATTAAGGTAGCCAAAAACATTCAGTACTTC.

The table lists this clonotype with a few counts. The chain links TRBV4-3 to TRBJ2-1, with D perhaps given as TRBD1 or TRBD2 (5 bases each). The CDR3 is 15 amino acids. The germline CDR1 and CDR2 sequences are LGHNA and YSLEER. Trimming shortened V by 4 bases and J by 7 bases, and 17 bases separated the two germline ends. CDR3 DNA sequence: TGCGCCAGCAGCCCCCTGGGTGAGGGGCTGAATGAGCAGTTCTTC. Protein: CASSPLGEGLNEQFF.

The chain uses TRBV28 and TRBJ2-1, with D perhaps matching TRBD1 or TRBD2 (6 bases each). CDR3 size: 17 residues. CDR1 and CDR2 from the germline V gene are MDHEN and SYDVKM. V lost 7 bases and J lost 1, with 20 bases in between. In DNA, the CDR3 is TGTGCCAGCACCCTCGGGGGCAGGCGAGTTTCCTACAATGAGCAGTTCTTC. Its protein product is CASTLGGRRVSYNEQFF.